Each of the 32 T cell receptor beta chains below was sequenced from the same sample in a study of T cell responses to AZD1222 COVID-19 vaccine. Repertoires were generated with immunoSEQ multiplex PCR, while TCRdb's copy carries only in-frame clones and drops some. The sample lists about 160,000 clones, 94% occurring once. The specimen was peripheral blood, collected on day 0 of AZD1222 vaccination. Source of these receptors: an adult in good health.

The V gene is TRBV6-2 or TRBV6-3, the J gene TRBJ2-1, with TRBD1 matching 7 bases. Germline trimming cut 5 bases from V and 0 bases from J; bases unmatched to any gene: 4. In germline, CDR1 is MNHEY, CDR2 SVGEGT. The CDR3 has 15 amino acids. The CDR3 region has the DNA TGTGCCAGCAGTCCCGACAGGGTCTCCTACAATGAGCAGTTCTTC. It yields the protein CASSPDRVSYNEQFF.

The chain links TRBV2 to TRBJ2-1, with 12 positions matching TRBD2. Germline CDR1 and CDR2: SNHLY and FYNNEI. V shed 8 bases and J 6 bases; nucleotides not matched to a gene: 2. CDR3 length: 13 residues. In DNA, the CDR3 is TGTGCCAGCTCTAGCGGGAGGGGCAATGAGCAGTTCTTC. As protein: CASSSGRGNEQFF.

This clone was seen only once. This rearrangement joins TRBV18 to TRBJ1-1; perhaps TRBD1 as D (6 bases). CDR3 length: 16 amino acids. Germline V gives CDR1 KGHSH, CDR2 LQKENI. Trimming stripped 6 bases from V and 0 bases from J, with 17 bases between. Here the CDR3 reads CASSRRGGAMNTEAFF. In DNA, the CDR3 is TGTGCCAGCTCCCGGCGGGGGGGGGCAATGAACACTGAAGCTTTCTTT.

The V and J genes are TRBV6-1 and TRBJ1-5; D ambiguous. Trimming removed 1 base at V and 4 bases at J, with 5 bases between. Germline assignment: CDR1 MNHNS and CDR2 SASEGT. This CDR3 comprises 13 residues. The CDR3 loop reads CASSEVENQPQHF. The CDR3 DNA sequence: TGTGCCAGCAGTGAAGTGGAGAATCAGCCCCAGCATTTT.

V gene TRBV19 combines with J gene TRBJ1-1, with 7 bases matching TRBD1. The V and J ends lost 9 bases and 4 bases, in that order; junction bases with no gene match: 5. The germline V gene has CDR1 LNHDA and CDR2 SQIVND (reference sequence). The CDR3 has 12 amino acids. In DNA, the CDR3 is TGTGCCAGCCAAAGGGGGCCCACTGAAGCTTTCTTT. As protein: CASQRGPTEAFF.

This chain links TRBV9 with TRBJ1-3; D not certain. Trimming left V 4 bases short and J 4 bases short, with 15 bases between. The CDR3 sequence is 15 residues long. In germline, CDR1 is SGDLS, CDR2 YYNGEE. The CDR3 protein is CASSPTPSRGNTIYF. The CDR3 nucleotides are TGTGCCAGCAGCCCCACCCCTAGTAGGGGAAACACCATATATTTT.

This clone was seen only a few times. The V call is TRBV7-7, the J call TRBJ2-1; 7 bases fit TRBD1. V was clipped by 3 bases and J by 7 bases; unmatched bases: 9. CDR1 and CDR2 from the germline V gene are SSHAT and FNYEAQ (reference sequence). This CDR3 region has 15 residues. The CDR3 protein is CASSLGPGGPNEQFF. CDR3 DNA: TGTGCCAGCAGCTTGGGCCCAGGGGGTCCAAATGAGCAGTTCTTC.

This clone has only one observation. The gene calls are TRBV27 and TRBJ2-7, with 10 bases identical to TRBD2. The CDR3 is 16 amino acids. The germline V gene encodes CDR1 MNHEY and CDR2 SMNVEV (reference sequence). After removal of 6 bases from V and 3 bases from J, the junction contained 11 bases not matched to a gene. Here the CDR3 reads CASSTTGLASNYEQYV. The CDR3 DNA reads TGTGCCAGCAGCACAACGGGACTAGCGTCCAACTACGAGCAGTACGTC.

The rearrangement uses TRBV27 and TRBJ1-4; possible D gene TRBD1, 5 bases. The CDR3 covers 14 residues. CDR1 is MNHEY and CDR2 is SMNVEV in the germline V gene (reference sequence). V lost 7 bases to trimming and J lost 0 bases, with 9 bases between them. Here the CDR3 DNA reads TGTGCCAGCAAAAGGGGAACAACTAATGAAAAACTGTTTTTT. Residues: CASKRGTTNEKLFF.

V and J are TRBV7-9 and TRBJ2-7; D possibly matches TRBD1 or TRBD2 (5 bases each). The V end was cut by 2 bases, the J end by 7 bases, with 12 bases between. Germline V gene lookup returns CDR1 SEHNR and CDR2 FQNEAQ (reference sequence). CDR3 length: 13 amino acids. This CDR3 reads CASSLSPWGEQYV. The CDR3 DNA reads TGTGCCAGCAGCTTATCTCCCTGGGGGGAGCAGTACGTC.

The chain links TRBV19 to TRBJ1-5; possible D gene TRBD1, 5 bases. CDR1 and CDR2 (germline): LNHDA, SQIVND (reference sequence). The CDR3 consists of 14 residues. Trimming removed 1 base from V and 4 bases from J, with 8 bases in between. CDR3 protein: CASSIAGTNQPQHF. The DNA of the CDR3 is TGTGCCAGTAGTATAGCCGGGACTAATCAGCCCCAGCATTTT. The complete variable domain, with remaining parts taken from reference TRBV19 and TRBJ1-5, reads DGGITQSPKYLFRKEGQNVTLSCEQNLNHDAMYWYRQDPGQGLRLIYYSQIVNDFQKGDIAEGYSVSREKKESFPLTVTSAQKNPTAFYLCASSIAGTNQPQHFGDGTRLSIL.

The rearrangement joins TRBV5-1 to TRBJ2-1, with no clear D. CDR3 length: 13 amino acids. V lost 5 bases and J lost 7, with 13 bases in between. Germline V lookup: CDR1 SGHRS, CDR2 YFSETQ. CDR3: CASRGNLGNEQFF. The DNA for the CDR3 is TGCGCCAGCAGGGGCAATCTTGGGAATGAGCAGTTCTTC.

V gene TRBV18 combines with J gene TRBJ2-7; 8 positions match TRBD2. This CDR3 region has 16 residues. V gave up 2 bases and J gave up 3 bases; unmatched junction bases: 9. Germline V gene lookup returns CDR1 KGHSH and CDR2 LQKENI. CDR3 loop: CASSPMGGGTDYEQYV. The DNA for the CDR3 is TGTGCCAGCTCACCAATGGGCGGGGGGACCGACTACGAGCAGTACGTC.

The genes are TRBV27 and TRBJ1-2, with D unresolved. Germline CDR1 and CDR2: MNHEY and SMNVEV (reference sequence). CDR3 size: 13 residues. V lost 10 bases and J 1 base, leaving 13 bases between the germline ends. CDR3 sequence: CATRTGINYGYTF. The CDR3, as DNA: TGTGCCACCCGGACGGGGATTAACTATGGCTACACCTTC.

The table lists this clone with a count of one. V and J are TRBV6-2 or TRBV6-3 and TRBJ2-1, with D tentatively TRBD2 (5 bases). The length of the CDR3 is 13 residues. Germline CDR1 and CDR2: MNHEY and SVGEGT. V dropped 4 bases and J dropped 10 bases, with 14 bases sitting between them. This chain's CDR3 is CASSSPLVGEQFF. In DNA form, the CDR3 reads TGTGCCAGCAGTTCTCCACTAGTCGGCGAGCAGTTCTTC.

The chain combines TRBV6-5 with TRBJ1-4; TRBD1 might be the D (5 bases). Trimming removed 7 bases at V and 5 bases at J, with 17 bases between. This CDR3 comprises 15 residues. Germline CDR1 is MNHEY and CDR2 is SVGAGI. The CDR3 DNA reads TGTGCCAGCACCAACTCACGCGGGGGGAATGAAAAACTGTTTTTT. Residues: CASTNSRGGNEKLFF.

This chain uses TRBV3-1 (or the pseudogene TRBV3-2) with TRBJ2-1; the match to TRBD2 covers 10 bases. The CDR3 consists of 15 residues. CDR1 and CDR2 from the germline V gene are LGHDT and YNNKEL (reference sequence). With V trimmed by 6 bases and J by 5 bases, 7 bases remained unmatched. This CDR3 is CASSYLLAGNNEQFF. Here the CDR3 DNA reads TGTGCCAGCAGTTATCTACTAGCGGGGAACAATGAGCAGTTCTTC.

The chain is built from TRBV12-3 or TRBV12-4 and TRBJ1-4; 9 bases agree with TRBD1. This CDR3 spans 13 amino acids. The V gene end was trimmed by 6 bases and the J gene end by 12 bases; junction bases not matched to a gene: 8. The CDR3 coding sequence is TGTGCCAGCAGACTGGATACAGGGGGCGAACTGTTTTTT. It is translated as CASRLDTGGELFF.

CDR3 nucleotide sequence: TGTGCCAGCAGCCAGCGCAGGAACTATGGCTACACCTTC. The encoded protein is CASSQRRNYGYTF. The chain links TRBV5-4 to TRBJ1-2; D is ambiguous. Trimming pared 4 bases from V and 2 bases from J, leaving 9 bases between. The CDR3 has 13 residues. Looked up from germline, CDR1 is SGHNT and CDR2 is YYREEE (reference sequence). Full variable domain (missing parts from reference TRBV5-4 and TRBJ1-2): ETGVTQSPTHLIKTRGQQVTLRCSSQSGHNTVSWYQQALGQGPQFIFQYYREEENGRGNFPPRFSGLQFPNYSSELNVNALELDDSALYLCASSQRRNYGYTFGSGTRLTVV.

The chain is built from TRBV7-2 and TRBJ2-7; D is possibly TRBD2 (6 bases). The CDR3 covers 14 residues. The V gene lost 5 bases and the J gene lost 2 bases, with 13 bases spanning the gap. The germline CDR1 and CDR2 sequences are SGHTA and FQGNSA. CDR3 nucleotide sequence: TGTGCCAGCAGCGCCCTGGGAGGAACCTACGAGCAGTACGTC. Translating gives CASSALGGTYEQYV.

This clone was recorded a few times. This chain joins TRBV7-6 and TRBJ2-2; D gene unclear. Germline CDR1 and CDR2: SGHVS and FNYEAQ. The CDR3 loop spans 13 amino acids. V was clipped by 1 base and J by 6 bases, with 6 bases between them. The CDR3 region has the DNA TGTGCCAGCAGCTTAGTATTCTCCGGGGAGCTGTTTTTT. Translating it yields CASSLVFSGELFF. The full variable domain, completed using reference TRBV7-6 and TRBJ2-2, is GAGVSQSPRYKVTKRGQDVALRCDPISGHVSLYWYRQALGQGPEFLTYFNYEAQQDKSGLPNDRFSAERPEGSISTLTIQRTEQRDSAMYRCASSLVFSGELFFGEGSRLTVL.

This rearrangement joins TRBV7-2 to TRBJ2-2, with D perhaps assigned TRBD1 or TRBD2 (7 bases each). The ends were cut back, 5 bases at V and 7 bases at J, with 17 bases in the middle. The germline CDR1 and CDR2 sequences are SGHTA and FQGNSA. This CDR3 has 15 residues. CDR3 nucleotide sequence: TGTGCCAGCAGCAGCCATCAGGGGGGGAACGGGGAGCTGTTTTTT. Encoded protein: CASSSHQGGNGELFF.

This clone was detected once. The V call is TRBV11-3, the J call TRBJ1-1; D remains ambiguous. The V end was cut by 5 bases, the J end by 1 base, with 14 bases between. Germline-derived CDR1 and CDR2 are SGHNT and YENEEA. The CDR3 is 15 amino acids. Here the CDR3 DNA reads TGTGCCAGCAGCAAGGGTCGGCGGGGGAACACTGAAGCTTTCTTT. It is translated as CASSKGRRGNTEAFF.

This clone is a singleton in its sample. J is TRBJ2-1 and V is TRBV7-3; 12 nucleotides match TRBD2. The CDR3 consists of 17 residues. Trimming at V came to 0 bases and at J to 5 bases, leaving 5 bases not matched to a gene. The germline V gene has CDR1 SGHTA and CDR2 FQGTGA. CDR3 residues: CASSLTSSGGADNEQFF. The DNA of the CDR3 is TGTGCCAGCAGCTTAACGTCTAGCGGGGGGGCGGACAATGAGCAGTTCTTC.

The chain links TRBV4-2 to TRBJ1-1, with TRBD1 as a possible D gene (5 bases). The CDR3 has 14 residues. V was cut by 5 bases and J by 3 bases, with 13 bases left in between. The germline V gene encodes CDR1 LGHNA and CDR2 YNFKEQ. CDR3 sequence reads: CASSYPREHTEAFF. DNA of the CDR3: TGTGCCAGCAGCTACCCCAGGGAACACACTGAAGCTTTCTTT.

The rearrangement joins TRBV5-1 to TRBJ1-3; no reliable D call. V was shortened by 4 bases and J by 4 bases, with 18 bases between the two germline ends. CDR1 SGHRS and CDR2 YFSETQ come from the germline V gene. There are 16 residues in the CDR3. CDR3 DNA: TGCGCCAGCAGCCCGTTAGGTGGCAGCGCCGGAAACACCATATATTTT. It specifies CASSPLGGSAGNTIYF. The complete variable domain, with remaining parts taken from reference TRBV5-1 and TRBJ1-3, reads KAGVTQTPRYLIKTRGQQVTLSCSPISGHRSVSWYQQTPGQGLQFLFEYFSETQRNKGNFPGRFSGRQFSNSRSEMNVSTLELGDSALYLCASSPLGGSAGNTIYFGEGSWLTVV.

V and J are TRBV7-9 and TRBJ2-7; TRBD1 matches at 8 bases. Germline trimming cut 1 base from V and 4 bases from J; bases unmatched to any gene: 6. Per the germline V gene, CDR1 is SEHNR and CDR2 is FQNEAQ (reference sequence). CDR3 size: 15 residues. The CDR3 loop is CASSLGPGGRYEQYV. DNA for the CDR3: TGTGCCAGCAGCTTAGGCCCAGGGGGCAGGTACGAGCAGTACGTC.

CDR3 amino acids: CASSPLGVYEQYV. The CDR3, as DNA: TGTGCCAGCAGTCCCCTGGGAGTTTACGAGCAGTACGTC. The chain employs TRBV6-2 or TRBV6-3 and TRBJ2-7, with D perhaps TRBD2 (5 bases). Trimming pared 5 bases from V and 4 bases from J, leaving 12 bases between. The germline V gene has CDR1 MNHEY and CDR2 SVGEGT. The CDR3 sequence is 13 residues long.

The rearrangement joins TRBV5-8 to TRBJ1-5, with TRBD1 matching over 7 bases. CDR3 size: 14 residues. Unmatched junction bases numbered 9, after V lost 6 bases and J lost 6 bases. Germline V CDR1 and CDR2: SGHTS, YDEGEE. The CDR3 DNA follows: TGTGCCAGCACCACCAAGGGGGCGACTCAGCCCCAGCATTTT. This codes for CASTTKGATQPQHF.

The rearrangement links TRBV4-2 to TRBJ2-1; either TRBD1 or TRBD2 may supply D (5 bases each). This CDR3 is built from 17 residues. Germline V CDR1 and CDR2: LGHNA, YNFKEQ. With 2 bases removed from V and 0 bases from J, the gap between germline ends came to 14 bases. DNA for the CDR3: TGTGCCAGCAGCCAAAGGGACGGACCCTCCTCCTACAATGAGCAGTTCTTC. The encoded protein is CASSQRDGPSSYNEQFF.

J is TRBJ1-6 and V is TRBV28, with a possible D match to TRBD1 (5 bases). Between the trimmed V and J ends, which lost 1 base and 2 bases, there was a span of 9 bases. The germline CDR1 and CDR2 sequences are MDHEN and SYDVKM. The CDR3 extends over 16 amino acids. The CDR3 DNA sequence: TGTGCCAGCAGTTTATCAGGGATTCCCTATAATTCACCCCTCCACTTT. This sequence encodes CASSLSGIPYNSPLHF.

The chain employs TRBV11-2 and TRBJ2-7; D call uncertain. Germline-derived CDR1 and CDR2 are SGHAT and FQNNGV. The CDR3 sequence is 15 residues long. The ends were cut back, 6 bases at V and 0 bases at J, with 15 bases in the middle. CDR3 sequence: CASRDFAASSYEQYV. CDR3 DNA sequence: TGTGCCAGCAGGGATTTCGCGGCGAGCTCCTACGAGCAGTACGTC.